This T cell receptor beta chain appears in the sequencing data of a study of neoadjuvant anti-PD-1 for oral cavity cancer. Study-wide context: Around day 43, patients without progression received a fourth nivolumab dose before surgery. Study conclusions and caveats: Higher pretreatment Treg/Th17 ratios tracked higher pretreatment blood clonality.

Sequencing was performed with immunoSEQ multiplex PCR; in TCRdb, only in-frame clones are kept and a portion is missing. The table shows over 7,000 clones, with around 69% occurring only once. Comment on this clone: The antigen is unknown.

Germline V gene sequence: CDR1 LNHDA, CDR2 SQIVND (reference sequence). This CDR3 region has 15 residues. Trimming removed 3 bases from V and 3 bases from J, with 14 bases in between. Time point meaning: after neoadjuvant nivolumab, at surgical resection. The chain is built from TRBV19 and TRBJ1-2; D may be TRBD1 (5 bases). Sequences were derived from PBMCs, sampled after nivolumab (anti-PD-1) treatment. This sequence was found in a person aged 35-79 years with oral cavity squamous cell carcinoma. CDR3 amino acids: CASSIGGSGHYGYTF. CDR3 nucleotide sequence: TGTGCCAGTAGTATCGGGGGATCGGGGCACTATGGCTACACCTTC.